This T cell receptor beta chain comes out of a study of T cell responses to AZD1222 COVID-19 vaccine. Sequencing was performed with immunoSEQ multiplex PCR; in TCRdb, only in-frame clones are kept and a portion is missing. This repertoire shows 120,000 or so clones, around 87% found once; its top ten account for 10%. The CDR3 runs to 11 residues. Germline V gene lookup returns CDR1 SGHAT and CDR2 FQNNGV. Trimming shortened V by 2 bases and J by 12 bases, and 10 bases separated the two germline ends. This clonotype was sampled from an adult in good health. This material consisted of peripheral blood, taken on day 0 of AZD1222 vaccination. The rearrangement links TRBV11-2 to TRBJ1-2; D gene ambiguous. CDR3 bases: TGTGCCAGCAGCTTAACCGGGTTGCACACCTTC. Translation: CASSLTGLHTF.